This T cell receptor beta chain was sequenced in a study of chemoradiotherapy in HPV16-positive cancers. Turning to the study itself: Candidate HPV-specific clones and shared TCR motifs came from two HPV16-positive patients. General study findings and limits: During treatment, candidate HPV-specific clones and E7-related motifs expanded in tumor. HPV-specific T cells were functionally defined from only a couple of HPV16-positive patients.

The junction had 12 bases not matched to a gene; V was cut back by 2 bases and J by 6 bases. The CDR3 runs to 16 residues. CDR1 is MNHEY, CDR2 SVGAGI, per germline. In the case of this clone: No antigen is known for it.

Clones were read by immunoSEQ multiplex PCR, and TCRdb kept only the in-frame ones, dropping some. Found here are approximately 9,000 clones, around 90% of them singletons; the top ten hold roughly 4%. Repeated repertoire sampling spanned the course of chemoradiotherapy. The receptor was derived from a human donor with HPV-associated anogenital cancer. Sequencing used blood, obtained from a patient who underwent chemoradiotherapy. This chain joins TRBV6-5 and TRBJ1-1, with 7 bases aligning to TRBD1. The CDR3 loop is CASSYNPTGFIAEAFF. The CDR3 region has the DNA TGTGCCAGCAGTTACAACCCGACAGGGTTCATCGCTGAAGCTTTCTTT.